This TCR beta chain stems from a study of regulatory T cells in long-lasting Graves disease. Broader study findings: Preferential use of TRBV28, TRBJ1-2 and TRBJ2-5 was seen in persistent disease.

This clonotype was recorded many times. Its antigen is not known. The TCR beta library used iRepertoire HTBI primers with Arm-PCR amplification of CDR3. TCRdb re-called the multiplex PCR reads through MiXCR, storing one row per CDR3 protein. The sample records approximately 270,000 distinct CDR3 sequences, around 18% being singletons. Germline CDR1 LNHNV, CDR2 YYDKDF (reference sequence). This CDR3 has 16 amino acids. V lost 1 base, J lost 13 bases, and 16 bases stayed unmatched. Time point denoted: newly diagnosed GD, antithyroid drugs for less than 3 months. From PBMCs, RNA was extracted and then used to make the TCR library. It was American Thyroid Association guidelines that determined Graves' disease diagnosis. These same records also appear under a second study, on T cells in Graves' hyperthyroidism and ophthalmopathy. Turning to that study: Orbital computed tomography and thyroid ultrasound, together with serum TRAb and thyroxine and clinical symptoms, were used for diagnoses. The study used the HTBI primer set for a first-round RT-PCR of the TCR CDR3.

The sequence derives from a woman in her twenties or thirties with Graves disease. The sequenced sample was peripheral blood mononuclear cells (PBMCs), obtained at new diagnosis, from a patient treated with antithyroid drugs. This rearrangement joins TRBV15 to TRBJ2-1, with 7 bases fitting TRBD1. The CDR3 reads CATSRVGGTERLSQFF. In DNA form, the CDR3 reads TGTGCCACCAGCAGAGTTGGTGGGACAGAGAGGTTGAGTCAGTTCTTC. Using reference TRBV15 and TRBJ2-1 for the parts outside the CDR3, the full variable domain is DAMVIQNPRYQVTQFGKPVTLSCSQTLNHNVMYWYQQKSSQAPKLLFHYYDKDFNNEADTPDNFQSRRPNTSFCFLDIRSPGLGDTAMYLCATSRVGGTERLSQFFGPGTRLTVL.